The 29 T cell receptor beta chains listed next were all sequenced from one sample in a study of T cells after posttransplantation cyclophosphamide. Busulfan-fludarabine conditioning, marrow transplant, and cyclophosphamide on days +3 and +4 were administered. Sequencing used immunoSEQ multiplex PCR; TCRdb keeps in-frame clones, though not all of them. The counts give 10,000 to 12,000 clones, none of them seen only once; approximately 15% is held by the top ten. The sequencing here drew on PBMCs, taken after allogeneic stem cell transplant with posttransplant cyclophosphamide. These receptors were collected from a female patient between 35 and 55 years old who received an allogeneic stem cell transplant from a related donor, was CMV-positive, and had no GVHD. These T cells may partly come from the graft donor.

The rearrangement links TRBV30 to TRBJ2-5, with TRBD2 as a possible D gene (6 bases). Near its end, the DNA agrees better with TRBJ2-7, so the J call may be wrong. This CDR3 is 14 amino acids long. Per germline, CDR1 GTSNPN and CDR2 SVGIG (reference sequence). Here the CDR3 DNA reads TGTGCCTGGAGTGTATGGGCCGGGCGGGGCGAGCAGTACTTC. This encodes CAWSVWAGRGEQYF.

This clone was picked up many times. This rearrangement joins TRBV2 to TRBJ2-5; 9 nucleotides match TRBD1. V lost 5 bases to trimming and J lost 4 bases; unmatched junction nucleotides: 8. This CDR3 is 15 amino acids long. The V gene's germline CDR1 is SNHLY and CDR2 FYNNEI. CDR3 sequence reads: CASSTGQGRAETQYF. In DNA form, the CDR3 reads TGTGCCAGCAGTACAGGACAGGGGAGAGCAGAGACCCAGTACTTC.

This clone was seen repeatedly, ten times or more. The chain couples TRBV11-3 to TRBJ2-1; 8 bases are a match to TRBD2. Germline assignment: CDR1 SGHNT and CDR2 YENEEA. Trimming took 0 bases from V and 5 from J; bases not matched to a gene: 6. The CDR3 is 16 amino acids. CDR3 DNA: TGTGCCAGCAGCTTAGACCAACGGGGGGGAAACAATGAGCAGTTCTTC. This translates into CASSLDQRGGNNEQFF. Combining the CDR3 with reference TRBV11-3 and TRBJ2-1 gives the whole variable domain EAGVVQSPRYKIIEKKQPVAFWCNPISGHNTLYWYLQNLGQGPELLIRYENEEAVDDSQLPKDRFSAERLKGVDSTLKIQPAELGDSAVYLCASSLDQRGGNNEQFFGPGTRLTVL.

This clone was counted many times. The rearrangement joins TRBV5-6 to TRBJ2-5; 9 bases map to TRBD1. The CDR3 consists of 17 residues. The V and J ends lost 3 bases and 6 bases, in that order; junction bases with no gene match: 15. Germline V gene sequence: CDR1 SGHDT, CDR2 YYEEEE. CDR3 coding DNA: TGTGCCAGCAGCTGGGGGATCGGGACAGGGATGTTGCAGACCCAGTACTTC. It codes for CASSWGIGTGMLQTQYF.

This clone was detected ten times or more. In nucleotides, the CDR3 is TGCAGTGCCTGGGCCGTGGAGACCCAGTACTTC. It specifies CSAWAVETQYF. J is TRBJ2-5 and V is TRBV20-1; D is undetermined. The CDR3 length is 11 residues. The V end was cut by 6 bases, the J end by 5 bases, with 10 bases between. The germline CDR1 and CDR2 sequences are DFQATT and SNEGSKA (reference sequence).

This clone was seen ten or more times. The chain combines TRBV5-4 with TRBJ2-2; maybe TRBD1 (6 bases). Germline V gene sequence: CDR1 SGHNT, CDR2 YYREEE (reference sequence). V lost 4 bases and J lost 7, with 17 bases in between. CDR3 length: 15 residues. The CDR3 DNA reads TGTGCCAGCAGCACCCCGGACAGTAGTAGCGGGGAGCTGTTTTTT. Amino acids: CASSTPDSSSGELFF. The whole variable domain, filled in from reference TRBV5-4 and TRBJ2-2, reads ETGVTQSPTHLIKTRGQQVTLRCSSQSGHNTVSWYQQALGQGPQFIFQYYREEENGRGNFPPRFSGLQFPNYSSELNVNALELDDSALYLCASSTPDSSSGELFFGEGSRLTVL.

This clone was counted at least ten times. This sequence joins TRBV10-1 and TRBJ2-3; 10 bases line up with TRBD2. The J segment lost 6 bases and the V segment lost 3 bases, leaving 3 bases of the junction unmatched. Germline V gene sequence: CDR1 WNHNN, CDR2 SYGVQD (reference sequence). The CDR3 has 14 amino acids. The CDR3 DNA reads TGCGCCAGCAGTGATCTAGCGGGAGTTGATACGCAGTATTTT. This gives the protein CASSDLAGVDTQYF.

This clone was seen repeatedly, ten times or more. V usage is TRBV27 and J usage is TRBJ1-1; D is unclear. V was trimmed by 2 bases and J by 5 bases, leaving 9 bases between them. CDR1 MNHEY and CDR2 SMNVEV come from the germline V gene (reference sequence). The CDR3 has 13 residues. The CDR3 region has the DNA TGTGCCAGCAGTTTAGGACTCCTGACTGAAGCTTTCTTT. This translates into CASSLGLLTEAFF.

This clone was recorded many times. J is TRBJ2-3 and V is TRBV5-6; TRBD1 aligns across 7 bases. After removal of 1 base from V and 10 bases from J, the junction contained 6 bases not matched to a gene. The CDR3 spans 13 residues. CDR1 and CDR2 (germline): SGHDT, YYEEEE. CDR3 DNA: TGTGCCAGCAGCTTGCCGGGACAGCCGTCGCAGTATTTT. Encoded protein: CASSLPGQPSQYF.

A few counts support this clone. V usage is TRBV9 and J usage is TRBJ1-2; D is unresolved. CDR1 and CDR2 (germline): SGDLS, YYNGEE. This CDR3 is 16 amino acids long. Trimming removed 4 bases from V and 2 bases from J, with 18 bases in between. The CDR3 coding sequence is TGTGCCAGCAGCATGGACCCGGAGGGCAGAAACTATGGCTACACCTTC. Amino acids: CASSMDPEGRNYGYTF.

This clone has ten or more counts. The chain combines TRBV27 with TRBJ2-1; a weak D match, TRBD1 (6 bases). The V and J ends lost 2 bases and 6 bases respectively, with 17 bases between them. Per germline, CDR1 MNHEY and CDR2 SMNVEV (reference sequence). This CDR3 has 16 amino acids. This CDR3 reads CASSLSPGAGGNEQFF. Here the CDR3 DNA reads TGTGCCAGCAGTTTAAGTCCAGGGGCAGGCGGCAATGAGCAGTTCTTC.

Many counts were recorded for this clone. This chain connects TRBV27 to TRBJ1-1; a weak D match, TRBD1 (6 bases). The CDR3 is 15 amino acids. V was clipped by 0 bases and J by 4 bases, with 12 bases between them. The germline CDR1 and CDR2 sequences are MNHEY and SMNVEV (reference sequence). The CDR3 spells CASSLSGRGSTEAFF. The CDR3, as DNA: TGTGCCAGCAGTTTATCGGGCAGGGGAAGCACTGAAGCTTTCTTT.

This clone was found many times. V gene TRBV6-5 combines with J gene TRBJ2-1, with 14 nucleotides matching TRBD2. The trim removed 3 bases at V and 8 bases at J, leaving 3 bases unmatched. CDR1 and CDR2 (germline): MNHEY, SVGAGI. The CDR3 loop spans 15 amino acids. The CDR3 spells CASSYGTSGSYEQFF. The DNA of the CDR3 is TGTGCCAGCAGTTATGGGACTAGCGGGAGTTATGAGCAGTTCTTC.

By sample fraction, this clone is medium-sized (0.01 to 0.1%). J is TRBJ1-1 and V is TRBV29-1; D is uncertain. Trimming stripped 7 bases from V and 3 bases from J, with 6 bases between. The CDR3 sequence is 10 residues long. The V gene's germline CDR1 is SQVTM and CDR2 ANQGSEA. CDR3: CSAPDTEAFF. Written as DNA, the CDR3 is TGCAGCGCCCCCGACACTGAAGCTTTCTTT.

This clone occurred many times. The rearrangement joins TRBV7-3 to TRBJ2-5, with TRBD1 matching over 8 bases. In germline, CDR1 is SGHTA, CDR2 FQGTGA. V dropped 3 bases and J dropped 5; count of bases not matched to a gene: 5. The CDR3 runs to 14 residues. CDR3 protein: CASSFNGTGETQYF. The CDR3 DNA reads as TGTGCCAGCAGCTTCAACGGGACAGGTGAGACCCAGTACTTC.

This clone has a count of ten or more. The V and J genes are TRBV11-2 and TRBJ1-4; 11 bases are shared with TRBD1. Germline V gene data show CDR1 as SGHAT and CDR2 as FQNNGV. J gave up 7 bases and V 4 bases, and 2 bases lay outside the gene matches. The CDR3 is made up of 14 amino acids. CDR3 residues: CASSSGQGAEKLFF. As DNA, the CDR3 is TGTGCCAGCAGCTCAGGACAGGGGGCTGAAAAACTGTTTTTT. The variable domain in full, completed from reference TRBV11-2 and TRBJ1-4, reads EAGVAQSPRYKIIEKRQSVAFWCNPISGHATLYWYQQILGQGPKLLIQFQNNGVVDDSQLPKDRFSAERLKGVDSTLKIQPAKLEDSAVYLCASSSGQGAEKLFFGSGTQLSVL.

The table lists this clone with many counts. This chain's CDR3 is CAWSLLGRGDQPQHF. Here the CDR3 DNA reads TGTGCCTGGAGCCTCCTAGGGAGGGGGGATCAGCCCCAGCATTTT. This sequence joins TRBV30 and TRBJ1-5; D may be TRBD1 (6 bases). Between the trimmed V and J ends, which lost 3 bases and 5 bases, there was a span of 17 bases. Looked up from germline, CDR1 is GTSNPN and CDR2 is SVGIG (reference sequence). This CDR3 has 15 amino acids.

This clone occurred many times. The chain recombines TRBV27 with TRBJ2-1; no firm D call. With 5 bases removed from V and 3 bases from J, the gap between germline ends came to 2 bases. Germline V gives CDR1 MNHEY, CDR2 SMNVEV (reference sequence). The CDR3 consists of 11 residues. CDR3 bases: TGTGCCAGCAGTCACTACAATGAGCAGTTCTTC. Amino acids: CASSHYNEQFF.

This clone came up many times. The V and J genes are TRBV5-1 and TRBJ2-1; 16 bases fit TRBD2. Trimming cost V 3 bases and J 1 base; bases outside gene matches: 7. This CDR3 is 19 amino acids long. The germline V gene encodes CDR1 SGHRS and CDR2 YFSETQ. CDR3 region: CASSSPGLAGGRSYNEQFF. In DNA form, the CDR3 reads TGCGCCAGCAGCTCACCGGGACTAGCGGGGGGGAGATCCTACAATGAGCAGTTCTTC.

This clone was seen a few times. The gene calls are TRBV9 and TRBJ2-3; the match to TRBD2 covers 9 bases. The CDR3 runs to 14 residues. The germline gives CDR1 SGDLS, CDR2 YYNGEE. Trimming removed 6 bases from V and 2 bases from J; junction bases left unmatched: 4. DNA for the CDR3: TGTGCCAGCAAGGCGGGAGGGACCACAGATACGCAGTATTTT. Translated, it gives CASKAGGTTDTQYF.

The table lists this clone with many counts. The chain has TRBV5-4 and TRBJ1-1; a weak D match, TRBD1 (6 bases). This CDR3 has 14 amino acids. The V gene's germline CDR1 is SGHNT and CDR2 YYREEE (reference sequence). The V gene lost 4 bases and the J gene lost 11 bases, with 21 bases spanning the gap. The CDR3 reads CASSVRDTEVRAFF. CDR3 bases: TGTGCCAGCAGCGTCCGGGACACGGAGGTGAGGGCTTTCTTT.

In its sample, this clone is medium-sized (0.01 to 0.1%). The chain combines TRBV19 with TRBJ1-4; perhaps TRBD1 as D (5 bases). CDR3 size: 12 residues. The ends were cut back, 3 bases at V and 8 bases at J, with 7 bases in the middle. Germline CDR1 and CDR2: LNHDA and SQIVND (reference sequence). The CDR3 bases are TGTGCCAGTAGTATCCGGGGGGAAAAACTGTTTTTT. It specifies CASSIRGEKLFF.

This clone has a count of ten or more. The J gene is TRBJ2-7, the V gene TRBV2, with TRBD2 as a possible D gene (6 bases). CDR3 size: 13 residues. Germline V lookup: CDR1 SNHLY, CDR2 FYNNEI. V was cut by 10 bases and J by 3 bases, with 16 bases left in between. CDR3 DNA: TGTGCCATAGCTGGCGGGGCTATCTACGAGCAGTACTTC. It translates to CAIAGGAIYEQYF.

This clone was picked up many times. DNA of the CDR3: TGTGCCAGAAGCTTGGATGAGGACAGGGCGAAAGAGACCCAGTACTTC. This translates into CARSLDEDRAKETQYF. This rearrangement joins TRBV5-3 to TRBJ2-5; 8 bases map to TRBD1. TRBV5-3 qualifies as an ORF whose function is uncertain. The length of the CDR3 is 16 residues. V lost 0 bases, J lost 3 bases, and 7 bases stayed unmatched.

This clone was detected a few times. The chain uses TRBV6-1 and TRBJ2-5; TRBD1 is a possible D gene (6 bases). Gene TRBJ2-7 matches the end of the DNA better, so the J call may be wrong. CDR1 is MNHNS, CDR2 SASEGT, per germline. The CDR3 totals 13 residues. CDR3 bases: TGTGCCAGCAGTGACCCACAGGGTTACGAGCAGTACTTC. It is translated as CASSDPQGYEQYF.

This clone occurred many times. The chain joins TRBV6-1 to TRBJ2-1, with TRBD2 matching 10 bases. Germline assignment: CDR1 MNHNS and CDR2 SASEGT. Losses at the gene ends were 2 bases for V and 7 bases for J; bases not matched to a gene: 11. The CDR3 is 17 amino acids. The CDR3 is CASSETTSGDSGNEQFF. CDR3 nucleotide sequence: TGTGCCAGCAGTGAAACCACTAGCGGGGACTCGGGGAATGAGCAGTTCTTC.

This clone was counted ten times or more. The chain uses TRBV6-1 and TRBJ2-7, with no clear D. Germline assignment: CDR1 MNHNS and CDR2 SASEGT. V lost 7 bases, J lost 2 bases, and 12 bases lay in between. CDR3 length: 13 amino acids. The CDR3 nucleotides are TGTGCCAGCACTCGGCCGGAGACCTACGAGCAGTACTTC. It codes for CASTRPETYEQYF.

This clone was detected many times. This chain links TRBV27 with TRBJ2-5, with D possibly being TRBD1 (5 bases). The CDR3 is 15 amino acids. Germline loops: CDR1 MNHEY, CDR2 SMNVEV (reference sequence). V gave up 2 bases and J gave up 4 bases, with 14 bases separating them. CDR3 protein: CASSLVTGLRETQYF. CDR3 DNA sequence: TGTGCCAGCAGTTTAGTAACAGGCTTGCGAGAGACCCAGTACTTC.

This clone is labeled medium-sized. The CDR3 DNA follows: TGTGCCAGTAGTCAGGATTCACCCCTCCACTTT. It translates to CASSQDSPLHF. The chain recombines TRBV19 with TRBJ1-6; D gene unclear. Germline-derived CDR1 and CDR2 are LNHDA and SQIVND (reference sequence). The CDR3 runs to 11 residues. V was shortened by 5 bases and J by 8 bases, with 4 bases between the two germline ends.